These 28 T cell receptor beta chains share one sample of origin, sequenced in a study of fetal regulatory T cell absence and autoimmunity. Sequencing used immunoSEQ multiplex PCR; TCRdb keeps in-frame clones, though not all of them. The sample has around 100,000 clones, 55% to 75% seen once. Material for sequencing was pancreas tissue. The receptors here all came from a male donor with IPEX syndrome.

The genes are TRBV6-6 and TRBJ1-6, with D maybe TRBD1 (5 bases). The CDR3 length is 15 residues. Germline CDR1 is MNHNY and CDR2 is SVGAGI (reference sequence). Trimming shortened V by 0 bases and J by 10 bases, and 13 bases separated the two germline ends. The CDR3 coding sequence is TGTGCCAGCAGTTACTCCGGGGGTACGACGTCACCCCTCCACTTT. Protein product: CASSYSGGTTSPLHF.

In the case of this clone: This specimen includes other DNA sequences encoding the same CDR3. The chain recombines TRBV9 with TRBJ2-7; 10 positions match TRBD1. In germline, CDR1 is SGDLS, CDR2 YYNGEE. The CDR3 spans 14 residues. V lost 3 bases and J lost 4; bases outside the gene matches: 4. Here the CDR3 reads CASSARDRGYEQYF. CDR3 sequence (DNA): TGTGCCAGCAGCGCGAGGGACAGGGGATACGAGCAGTACTTC.

The chain has TRBV5-1 and TRBJ2-7, with TRBD1 identical over 8 bases. CDR1 and CDR2 (germline): SGHRS, YFSETQ. V shed 4 bases and J 5 bases; nucleotides not matched to a gene: 5. The CDR3 covers 13 residues. CDR3 amino acids: CASSRTGCHEQYF. CDR3 sequence (DNA): TGCGCCAGCAGCCGGACAGGGTGCCACGAGCAGTACTTC.

The J gene is TRBJ2-7, the V gene TRBV27, with D unresolved. V lost 5 bases, J lost 2 bases, and 13 bases lay in between. The germline gives CDR1 MNHEY, CDR2 SMNVEV (reference sequence). The CDR3 totals 14 residues. CDR3 DNA sequence: TGTGCCAGCAGTCCTTACGGACCTCCCTACGAGCAGTACTTC. This sequence encodes CASSPYGPPYEQYF.

V and J are TRBV4-1 and TRBJ1-1; 8 bases line up with TRBD1. The J segment lost 1 base and the V segment lost 1 base, leaving 5 bases of the junction unmatched. CDR1 and CDR2 from the germline V gene are MGHRA and YSYEKL. The CDR3 runs to 16 residues. CDR3 nucleotides: TGCGCCAGCAGCCAAGCCCAGGGGGCTCAGAACACTGAAGCTTTCTTT. It translates to CASSQAQGAQNTEAFF.

This rearrangement joins TRBV27 to TRBJ2-7; tentatively, D is TRBD1 or TRBD2 (5 bases each). Looked up from germline, CDR1 is MNHEY and CDR2 is SMNVEV (reference sequence). Trimming removed 6 bases from V and 2 bases from J, with 17 bases in between. CDR3 length: 15 amino acids. This CDR3 reads CASSQSGRVAYEQYF. CDR3 nucleotides: TGTGCCAGCAGCCAATCGGGACGGGTTGCCTACGAGCAGTACTTC.

The chain has TRBV27 and TRBJ1-1; unclear D gene. Germline V gene sequence: CDR1 MNHEY, CDR2 SMNVEV (reference sequence). The V and J ends lost 10 bases and 2 bases respectively, with 17 bases between them. The CDR3 contains 14 residues. Here the CDR3 reads CATRPATPNTEAFF. The DNA for the CDR3 is TGTGCCACTCGTCCGGCTACACCTAACACTGAAGCTTTCTTT.

The table lists this clone with a count of one. Written as DNA, the CDR3 is TGTGCCAGCAGCTTAGATCGGGGGAACAGGGTGGGAGGCTACACCTTC. It specifies CASSLDRGNRVGGYTF. The chain links TRBV11-2 to TRBJ1-2, with D possibly matching TRBD1 (6 bases). Germline V lookup: CDR1 SGHAT, CDR2 FQNNGV. The germline V and J ends were trimmed by 0 bases and 8 bases, with 19 bases remaining between them. This CDR3 has 16 amino acids.

The gene calls are TRBV28 and TRBJ2-6; D might be TRBD2 (5 bases). Trimming took 8 bases from V and 7 from J, leaving 24 bases between them. The CDR3 runs 17 residues. Germline assignment: CDR1 MDHEN and CDR2 SYDVKM. The CDR3 bases are TGTGCCAGCTGTATCACGGGTTCGGGATTCCGTGCCAACGTCCTGACTTTC. Amino acids: CASCITGSGFRANVLTF.

The V call is TRBV4-3, the J call TRBJ2-4; D gene ambiguous. Germline loops: CDR1 LGHNA, CDR2 YSLEER. Trimming stripped 3 bases from V and 1 base from J, with 7 bases between. This CDR3 is 14 amino acids long. CDR3 DNA sequence: TGCGCCAGCAGCCACAGCCCCGCCAAAAACATTCAGTACTTC. It codes for CASSHSPAKNIQYF.

J is TRBJ2-5 and V is TRBV6-5; maybe TRBD2 (5 bases). Trimming cost V 6 bases and J 5 bases, with 19 bases left between them. Germline V gene sequence: CDR1 MNHEY, CDR2 SVGAGI. The CDR3 has 15 amino acids. The CDR3 spells CASSRRRVGRETQYF. The CDR3 bases are TGTGCCAGCAGCCGTCGGCGGGTAGGGCGGGAGACCCAGTACTTC.

In the case of this clone: Its ends do not fully match the called genes, so a read error is possible. The chain is built from TRBV7-7 and TRBJ2-7; D unresolved. From germline, CDR1 is SSHAT and CDR2 FNYEAQ (reference sequence). This CDR3 is 17 amino acids long. The CDR3 sequence is CASSRLRDRASSYEQYF. DNA for the CDR3: TGTGCTAGCAGCCGGTTAAGGGATAGGGCTAGCTCCTACGAGCAGTACTTC.

The V call is TRBV18, the J call TRBJ2-1; 7 positions agree with TRBD2. Germline V gene sequence: CDR1 KGHSH, CDR2 LQKENI. This CDR3 spans 15 amino acids. Trimming removed 2 bases from V and 3 bases from J; junction bases left unmatched: 4. CDR3 sequence (DNA): TGTGCCAGCTCACCAGTGCGGGAGTACTACAATGAGCAGTTCTTC. This translates into CASSPVREYYNEQFF.

The chain combines TRBV18 with TRBJ2-3; the match to TRBD2 covers 10 bases. CDR3 length: 15 residues. Germline CDR1 reads KGHSH; CDR2 reads LQKENI. Germline trimming cut 0 bases from V and 3 bases from J; bases unmatched to any gene: 0. CDR3 amino acids: CASSPPSGRTDTQYF. CDR3 sequence (DNA): TGTGCCAGCTCACCACCTAGCGGGAGGACAGATACGCAGTATTTT.

V is TRBV7-2 and J is TRBJ2-5, with 8 bases identical to TRBD2. Germline V gives CDR1 SGHTA, CDR2 FQGNSA. The CDR3 is 14 amino acids. The V and J ends lost 4 bases and 5 bases, in that order; junction bases with no gene match: 6. The CDR3 protein is CASSSGLGRETQYF. The CDR3 nucleotides read TGTGCCAGCAGCTCGGGACTAGGGCGGGAGACCCAGTACTTC. Complete variable domain (other parts from reference TRBV7-2 and TRBJ2-5): GAGVSQSPSNKVTEKGKDVELRCDPISGHTALYWYRQSLGQGLEFLIYFQGNSAPDKSGLPSDRFSAERTGGSVSTLTIQRTQQEDSAVYLCASSSGLGRETQYFGPGTRLLVL.

This rearrangement joins TRBV5-8 to TRBJ1-4; D possibly corresponds to TRBD1 (5 bases). The CDR3 contains 14 residues. CDR1 is SGHTS and CDR2 is YDEGEE in the germline V gene. Trimming cost V 2 bases and J 0 bases, with 5 bases left between them. The CDR3 nucleotides are TGTGCCAGCAGCTTCAGGGCAACTAATGAAAAACTGTTTTTT. Protein: CASSFRATNEKLFF. Together with reference TRBV5-8 and TRBJ1-4, the CDR3 gives the full variable domain: EAGVTQSPTHLIKTRGQQATLRCSPISGHTSVYWYQQALGLGLQFLLWYDEGEERNRGNFPPRFSGRQFPNYSSELNVNALELEDSALYLCASSFRATNEKLFFGSGTQLSVL.

The gene calls are TRBV4-1 and TRBJ1-1; D might be TRBD1 (5 bases). Germline CDR1 is MGHRA and CDR2 is YSYEKL. There are 16 residues in the CDR3. V was shortened by 1 base and J by 0 bases, with 12 bases between the two germline ends. The CDR3 region has the DNA TGCGCCAGCAGCCAAGTGGGGGGGGGTATGAACACTGAAGCTTTCTTT. Translated: CASSQVGGGMNTEAFF.

The genes are TRBV9 and TRBJ1-2, with TRBD1 identical over 7 bases. The CDR3 loop spans 15 amino acids. CDR1 and CDR2 from the germline V gene are SGDLS and YYNGEE. The J segment lost 3 bases and the V segment lost 3 bases, leaving 8 bases of the junction unmatched. CDR3 sequence: CASSGWDSRHYGYTF. CDR3 bases: TGTGCCAGCAGCGGTTGGGACAGCAGGCACTATGGCTACACCTTC. Full variable domain (remainder filled in from reference TRBV9 and TRBJ1-2): DSGVTQTPKHLITATGQRVTLRCSPRSGDLSVYWYQQSLDQGLQFLIQYYNGEERAKGNILERFSAQQFPDLHSELNLSSLELGDSALYFCASSGWDSRHYGYTFGSGTRLTVV.

The genes are TRBV18 and TRBJ1-4; 9 bases align to TRBD1. With 1 base clipped from V and 7 bases from J, the junction kept 4 bases outside the gene matches. The germline CDR1 and CDR2 sequences are KGHSH and LQKENI. This CDR3 region has 15 residues. The CDR3 coding sequence is TGTGCCAGCTCACCACGGACAGGGGAGAGTGAAAAACTGTTTTTT. Its protein product is CASSPRTGESEKLFF.

This chain connects TRBV6-6 to TRBJ2-7; perhaps TRBD1 as D (6 bases). V lost 6 bases and J lost 5, with 17 bases in between. CDR3 length equals 14 residues. Germline V gene sequence: CDR1 MNHNY, CDR2 SVGAGI (reference sequence). The CDR3 DNA reads TGTGCCAGCAGCCTACGTGGGGGCCGTGACGAGCAGTACTTC. Amino acid sequence: CASSLRGGRDEQYF.

The chain joins TRBV4-2 to TRBJ2-4; no firm D call. The CDR3 loop spans 15 amino acids. V was pared by 0 bases and J by 5 bases, with 11 bases between. Germline CDR1 is LGHNA and CDR2 is YNFKEQ. Here the CDR3 reads CASSQEGALQNIQYF. CDR3 nucleotides: TGTGCCAGCAGCCAAGAAGGCGCCCTTCAAAACATTCAGTACTTC.

The DNA for the CDR3 is TGTGCCAGCAGCTTAGTTAGGGGCGCAGGAGATACGCAGTATTTT. It encodes CASSLVRGAGDTQYF. The chain has TRBV7-2 and TRBJ2-3; D might be TRBD1 (5 bases). Trimming pared 1 base from V and 5 bases from J, leaving 13 bases between. CDR1 SGHTA and CDR2 FQGNSA come from the germline V gene. CDR3 size: 15 residues. The variable domain in full, completed from reference TRBV7-2 and TRBJ2-3, reads GAGVSQSPSNKVTEKGKDVELRCDPISGHTALYWYRQSLGQGLEFLIYFQGNSAPDKSGLPSDRFSAERTGGSVSTLTIQRTQQEDSAVYLCASSLVRGAGDTQYFGPGTRLTVL.

The chain has TRBV6-6 and TRBJ2-2, with 12 nucleotides matching TRBD2. The CDR3 sequence is 16 residues long. Germline V gives CDR1 MNHNY, CDR2 SVGAGI (reference sequence). J gave up 5 bases and V 0 bases, and 1 base lay outside the gene matches. The CDR3 sequence: CASSYSGTSGTGELFF. The CDR3 coding sequence is TGTGCCAGCAGTTACTCCGGGACTAGCGGGACCGGGGAGCTGTTTTTT.

This clone was detected a few times. The chain joins TRBV10-2 to TRBJ2-1, with D perhaps TRBD2 (5 bases). With 5 bases removed from V and 8 bases from J, the gap between germline ends came to 10 bases. The CDR3 is 12 residues long. CDR1 is WSHSY and CDR2 is SAAADI in the germline V gene. The CDR3 loop is CASSRGIDEQFF. The CDR3 DNA follows: TGCGCCAGCAGTCGGGGTATCGATGAGCAGTTCTTC.

This clone was detected only a few times. The V and J genes are TRBV27 and TRBJ1-5, with TRBD1 matching 11 bases. J lost 7 bases, V lost 5 bases, and 1 base had no gene match. The CDR3 totals 13 residues. CDR1 is MNHEY and CDR2 is SMNVEV in the germline V gene (reference sequence). In nucleotides, the CDR3 is TGTGCCAGCAGTCGGGACAGGGGGCAGCCCCAGCATTTT. Amino acids: CASSRDRGQPQHF.

This clone was observed a single time. The V call is TRBV10-3, the J call TRBJ1-4; the D gene is possibly TRBD1 (5 bases). Trimming pared 3 bases from V and 6 bases from J, leaving 11 bases between. Germline CDR1 reads ENHRY; CDR2 reads SYGVKD. The CDR3 is 14 residues long. CDR3 sequence reads: CAISERTLDEKLFF. In nucleotides, the CDR3 is TGTGCCATCAGTGAAAGGACATTGGATGAAAAACTGTTTTTT.

This chain uses TRBV5-1 with TRBJ2-7; 10 bases align to TRBD2. The CDR3 is 16 residues long. Germline V CDR1 and CDR2: SGHRS, YFSETQ. J gave up 3 bases and V 4 bases, and 10 bases lay outside the gene matches. The CDR3 sequence is CASSRALLAGSYEQYF. CDR3 in DNA: TGCGCCAGCAGCCGGGCCCTACTAGCGGGGAGCTACGAGCAGTACTTC. Using reference TRBV5-1 and TRBJ2-7 for the parts outside the CDR3, the full variable domain is KAGVTQTPRYLIKTRGQQVTLSCSPISGHRSVSWYQQTPGQGLQFLFEYFSETQRNKGNFPGRFSGRQFSNSRSEMNVSTLELGDSALYLCASSRALLAGSYEQYFGPGTRLTVT.

The chain recombines TRBV4-1 with TRBJ1-2; D is unresolved. The CDR3 runs to 15 residues. Germline V gene data show CDR1 as MGHRA and CDR2 as YSYEKL. V dropped 0 bases and J dropped 2 bases, with 10 bases sitting between them. CDR3 in DNA: TGCGCCAGCAGCCAAGATATAGGCACCAACTATGGCTACACCTTC. This encodes CASSQDIGTNYGYTF.